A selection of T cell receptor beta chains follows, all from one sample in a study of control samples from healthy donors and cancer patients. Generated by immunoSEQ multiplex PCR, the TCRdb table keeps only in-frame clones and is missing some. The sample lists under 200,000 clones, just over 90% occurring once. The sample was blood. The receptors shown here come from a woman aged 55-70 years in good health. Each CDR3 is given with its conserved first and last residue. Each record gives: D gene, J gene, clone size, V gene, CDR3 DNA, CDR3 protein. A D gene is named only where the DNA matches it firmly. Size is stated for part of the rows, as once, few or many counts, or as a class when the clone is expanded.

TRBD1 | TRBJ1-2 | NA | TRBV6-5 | TGTGCCAGCAGACAGACAGGGGTCGGGGGCTACACCTTC | CASRQTGVGGYTF
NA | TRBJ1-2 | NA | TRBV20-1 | TGCAGTGCTAGCCTCGGGAATGGCTACACCTTC | CSASLGNGYTF
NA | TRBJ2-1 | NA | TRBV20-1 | TGCAGTGCTAGTGACAGGGGTAGCGGGGGCTCCTACAATGAGCAGTTCTTC | CSASDRGSGGSYNEQFF
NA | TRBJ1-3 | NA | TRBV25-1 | TGTGCCAGCAGTGATATATCGGCCGGAAACACCATATATTTT | CASSDISAGNTIYF
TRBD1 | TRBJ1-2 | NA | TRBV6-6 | TGTGCCAGCTCTTCAACAGGGGTCTATGGCTACACCTTC | CASSSTGVYGYTF
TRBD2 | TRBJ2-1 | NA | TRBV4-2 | TGTGCCAGCAGCCAAGCGGGGCGGGGGACCTCCTACAATGAGCAGTTCTTC | CASSQAGRGTSYNEQFF
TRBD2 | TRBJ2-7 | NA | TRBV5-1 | TGCGCCAGCAGCTTTACTAGCGGGGGGGCCCGGGAGCAGTACTTC | CASSFTSGGAREQYF
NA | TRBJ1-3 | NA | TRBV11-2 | TGTGCCAGCAGCACATCTACAGGGTCTGGAAACACCATATATTTT | CASSTSTGSGNTIYF
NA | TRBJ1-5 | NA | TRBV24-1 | TGTGCCACCGCAGGGGCTAGCAATCAGCCCCAGCATTTT | CATAGASNQPQHF
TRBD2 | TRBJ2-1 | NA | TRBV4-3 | TGCGCCAGCAGCCTCTTAGCGGGGCGGGCCAATGAGCAGTTCTTC | CASSLLAGRANEQFF
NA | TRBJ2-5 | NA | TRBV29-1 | TGCAGCGTTTCGACCCAGTACTTC | CSVSTQYF
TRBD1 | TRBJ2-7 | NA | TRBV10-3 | TGTGCCATCGGAGGGACAGGGGTTTCCTACGAGCAGTACTTC | CAIGGTGVSYEQYF
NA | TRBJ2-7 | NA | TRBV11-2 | TGTGCCAGCAGCCCCCTGGTTGGGAGCTCCTACGAGCAGTACTTC | CASSPLVGSSYEQYF
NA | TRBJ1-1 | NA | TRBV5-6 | TGTGCCAGCAGCTTGGGTGGACGGTTGAACACTGAAGCTTTCTTT | CASSLGGRLNTEAFF
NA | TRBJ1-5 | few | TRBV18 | TGTGCCAGCTCACCACCGGGAGGCAGGTTCAATCAGCCCCAGCATTTT | CASSPPGGRFNQPQHF
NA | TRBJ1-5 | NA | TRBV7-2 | TGTGCCAGCAGCTTAATGAATCAGCCCCAGCATTTT | CASSLMNQPQHF
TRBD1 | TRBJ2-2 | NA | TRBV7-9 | TGTGCCAGCAGCTCAACCGGGACAGGGATGCACACCGGGGAGCTGTTTTTT | CASSSTGTGMHTGELFF
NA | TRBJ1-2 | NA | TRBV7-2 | TGTGCCAGCAGCCCCCAGGGGTCGATATCCTATGGCTACACCTTC | CASSPQGSISYGYTF
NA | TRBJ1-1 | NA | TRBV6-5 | TGTGCCAGCAGCCTCTGGGGAGGGTCTGAAGCTTTCTTT | CASSLWGGSEAFF
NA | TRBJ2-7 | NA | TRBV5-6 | TGTGCCAGCAGCCGTAGCTCTAGAAGCTCCTACGAGCAGTACTTC | CASSRSSRSSYEQYF
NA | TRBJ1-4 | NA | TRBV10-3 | TGTGCCATCAGGGCGGGGGCAACTAATGAAAAACTGTTTTTT | CAIRAGATNEKLFF
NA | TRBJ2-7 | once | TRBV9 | TGTGCCAGCAGCTCAATTGGGAAACCCTACGAGCAGTACTTC | CASSSIGKPYEQYF
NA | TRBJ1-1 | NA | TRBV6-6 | TGTGCCAGCAGTTACCGGACCCTGAACACTGAAGCTTTCTTT | CASSYRTLNTEAFF
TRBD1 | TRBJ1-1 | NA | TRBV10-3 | TGTGCCATCAGTGAGCATGGGACAGGGAACACTGAAGCTTTCTTT | CAISEHGTGNTEAFF
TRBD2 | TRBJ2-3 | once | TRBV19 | TGTGCCACCCTTCCCCGAAGCGGGGGGGCCTCGACAGATACGCAGTATTTT | CATLPRSGGASTDTQYF
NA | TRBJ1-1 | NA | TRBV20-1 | TGCAGTGCTCGGCAGAATACTGAAGCTTTCTTT | CSARQNTEAFF
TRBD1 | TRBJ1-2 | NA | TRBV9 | TGTGCCAGCAGCGGGCCGGGACAGGGGATGTATGGCTACACCTTC | CASSGPGQGMYGYTF
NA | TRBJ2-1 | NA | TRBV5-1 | TGCGCCAGCAGCTTGGGGCAGGGCTTTGGCAATGAGCAGTTCTTC | CASSLGQGFGNEQFF
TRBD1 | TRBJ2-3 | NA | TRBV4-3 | TGCGCCAGCAGCCGGGACAGGGGGATCACAGATACGCAGTATTTT | CASSRDRGITDTQYF
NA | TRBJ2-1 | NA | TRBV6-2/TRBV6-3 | TGTGCCAGCAGTTTCCAGGGGCTAGCCCCCTACAATGAGCAGTTCTTC | CASSFQGLAPYNEQFF
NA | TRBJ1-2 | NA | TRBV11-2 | TGTGCCAGCAGCTTAGAGGGGGATGGCTACACCTTC | CASSLEGDGYTF
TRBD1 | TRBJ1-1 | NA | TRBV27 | TGTGCCAGCAGTTTCGGACAGGGAAACACTGAAGCTTTCTTT | CASSFGQGNTEAFF
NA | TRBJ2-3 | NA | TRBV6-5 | TGTGCCAGCAGCCCAGTTAGCAACACAGATACGCAGTATTTT | CASSPVSNTDTQYF
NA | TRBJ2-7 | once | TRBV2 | TGTGCCAGCAGTGTAGGGCACGAGCAGTACTTC | CASSVGHEQYF
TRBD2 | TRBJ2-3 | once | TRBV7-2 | TGTGCCAGCAGCTTAGCGCAAAGCGGGACCACAGATACGCAGTATTTT | CASSLAQSGTTDTQYF
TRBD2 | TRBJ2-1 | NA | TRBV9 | TGTGCCAGCAGCGTAGGACTAGCGGGGGTAAATGAGCAGTTCTTC | CASSVGLAGVNEQFF
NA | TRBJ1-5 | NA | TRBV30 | TGTGCCTGGAGGACAGGCAATCAGCCCCAGCATTTT | CAWRTGNQPQHF
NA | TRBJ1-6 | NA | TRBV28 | TGTGCCAGCAGTATAACAGGAAATTCACCCCTCCACTTT | CASSITGNSPLHF
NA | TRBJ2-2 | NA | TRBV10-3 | TGTGCCATCAGTGACTCGAACACCGGGGAGCTGTTTTTT | CAISDSNTGELFF
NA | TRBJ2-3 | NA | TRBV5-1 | TGCGCCAGCAGCCCTAATCTGGGGGTCACAGATACGCAGTATTTT | CASSPNLGVTDTQYF
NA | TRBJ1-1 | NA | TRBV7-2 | TGTGCCAGCAGCTTAGTTGGGCTACTTTTGAACACTGAAGCTTTCTTT | CASSLVGLLLNTEAFF
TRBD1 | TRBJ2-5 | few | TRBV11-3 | TGTGCCAGCAGCTTAGAGGCCGGGACAGACATAGAAGAGACCCAGTACTTC | CASSLEAGTDIEETQYF
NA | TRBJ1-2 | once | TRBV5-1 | TGCGCCAGCAGCTTCGACAGTACCTATGGCTACACCTTC | CASSFDSTYGYTF
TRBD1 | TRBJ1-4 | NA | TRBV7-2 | TGTGCCAGCAGCTCAAGATTGGGACAGGGATATGAAAAACTGTTTTTT | CASSSRLGQGYEKLFF
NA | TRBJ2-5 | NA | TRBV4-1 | TGCGCCAGCAGCCAGGAAAATTCCTGGGGGGAGACCCAGTACTTC | CASSQENSWGETQYF
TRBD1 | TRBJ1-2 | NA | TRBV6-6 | TGTGCCAGCAGTTTCAAGACAGGGGCTGGGGGCTACACCTTC | CASSFKTGAGGYTF
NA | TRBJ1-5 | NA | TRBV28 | TGTGCCAGCAGCGGGGGCTCCGGGTACGGCAATCAGCCCCAGCATTTT | CASSGGSGYGNQPQHF
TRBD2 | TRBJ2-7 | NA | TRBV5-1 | TGCGCCAGCAGCTTGGGTCCTAGCGGGGGGGCCTACGAGCAGTACTTC | CASSLGPSGGAYEQYF
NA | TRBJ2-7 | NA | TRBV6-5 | TGTGCCAGCAGTTACTCGGCGGGGGCCTCCTACGAGCAGTACTTC | CASSYSAGASYEQYF
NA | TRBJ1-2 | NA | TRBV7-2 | TGTGCCAGCGGTCAGGGAATGGATTATGGCTACACCTTC | CASGQGMDYGYTF
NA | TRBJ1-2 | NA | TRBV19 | TGTGCCAGTAGTATCCTCTCAGGGAACTATGGCTACACCTTC | CASSILSGNYGYTF
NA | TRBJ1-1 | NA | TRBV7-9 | TGTGCCAGCAGCTTAGGGGGAAGCAGGGGATGGGCCACTGAAGCTTTCTTT | CASSLGGSRGWATEAFF
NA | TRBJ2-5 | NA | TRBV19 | TGTGCCAGTAGTGATTCGGGGGAGACCCAGTACTTC | CASSDSGETQYF
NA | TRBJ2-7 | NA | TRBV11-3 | TGTGCCAGCAGTTCGACCGGGACCCGGGGCGAGCAGTACTTC | CASSSTGTRGEQYF
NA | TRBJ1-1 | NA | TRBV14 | TGTGCCAGCAGCCCGCGGACGACAAGGGGCACTGAAGCTTTCTTT | CASSPRTTRGTEAFF